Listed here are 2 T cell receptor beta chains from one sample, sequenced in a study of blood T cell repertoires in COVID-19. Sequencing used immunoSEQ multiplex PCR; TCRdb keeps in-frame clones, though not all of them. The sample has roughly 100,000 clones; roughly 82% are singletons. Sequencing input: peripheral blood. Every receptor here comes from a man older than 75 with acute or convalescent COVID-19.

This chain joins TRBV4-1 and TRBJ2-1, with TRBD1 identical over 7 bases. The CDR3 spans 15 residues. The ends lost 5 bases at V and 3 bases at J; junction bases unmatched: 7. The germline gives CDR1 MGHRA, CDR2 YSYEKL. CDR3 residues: CASSFATGYYNEQFF. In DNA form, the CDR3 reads TGCGCCAGCAGCTTCGCGACAGGGTACTACAATGAGCAGTTCTTC.

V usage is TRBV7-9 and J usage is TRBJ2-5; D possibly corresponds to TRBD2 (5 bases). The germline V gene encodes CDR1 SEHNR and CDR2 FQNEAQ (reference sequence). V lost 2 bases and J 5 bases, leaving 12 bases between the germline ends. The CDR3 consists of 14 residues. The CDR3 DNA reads TGTGCCAGCAGCTTACTACTACTAGGCGAGACCCAGTACTTC. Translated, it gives CASSLLLLGETQYF.